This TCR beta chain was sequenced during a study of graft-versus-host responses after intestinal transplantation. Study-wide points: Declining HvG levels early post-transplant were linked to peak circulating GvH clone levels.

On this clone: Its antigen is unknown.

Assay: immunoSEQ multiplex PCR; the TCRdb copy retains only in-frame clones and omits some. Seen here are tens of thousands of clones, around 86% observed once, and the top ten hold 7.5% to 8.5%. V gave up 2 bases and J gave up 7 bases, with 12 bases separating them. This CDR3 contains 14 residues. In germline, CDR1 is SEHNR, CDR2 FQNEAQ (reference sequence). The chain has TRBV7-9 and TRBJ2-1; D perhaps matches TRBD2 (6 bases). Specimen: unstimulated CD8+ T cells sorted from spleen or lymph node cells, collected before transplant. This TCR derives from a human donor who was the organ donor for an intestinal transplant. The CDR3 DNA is TGTGCCAGCAGCTTACTCTCTAGCGTTAATGAGCAGTTCTTC. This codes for CASSLLSSVNEQFF. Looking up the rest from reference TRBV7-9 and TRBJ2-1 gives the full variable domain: DTGVSQNPRHKITKRGQNVTFRCDPISEHNRLYWYRQTLGQGPEFLTYFQNEAQLEKSRLLSDRFSAERPKGSFSTLEIQRTEQGDSAMYLCASSLLSSVNEQFFGPGTRLTVL.